This T cell receptor beta chain was found in a study of blood T cell repertoires in COVID-19. As handled by the study authors: From reference gene primer amplification, estimates of nucleated cell counts were derived. Here immunoSEQ multiplex PCR was the method, and the copy in TCRdb shows in-frame clones only, minus some. Clonal size and the V and J genes are those of that table, whereas D and trimming came from the DNA. The sample lists approximately 90,000 clones; more than 70% were seen once. This CDR3 contains 15 residues. After removal of 2 bases from V and 4 bases from J, the junction contained 6 bases not matched to a gene. Germline V CDR1 and CDR2: LNHDA, SQIVND (reference sequence).

V and J are TRBV19 and TRBJ2-7; 9 bases line up with TRBD1. Material: peripheral blood. The source of this sequence is a human donor in a cohort sampled during active COVID-19. CDR3 nucleotide sequence: TGTGCCAGTAGTATACAACAGGGGGCGCGTTACGAGCAGTACTTC. This codes for CASSIQQGARYEQYF.